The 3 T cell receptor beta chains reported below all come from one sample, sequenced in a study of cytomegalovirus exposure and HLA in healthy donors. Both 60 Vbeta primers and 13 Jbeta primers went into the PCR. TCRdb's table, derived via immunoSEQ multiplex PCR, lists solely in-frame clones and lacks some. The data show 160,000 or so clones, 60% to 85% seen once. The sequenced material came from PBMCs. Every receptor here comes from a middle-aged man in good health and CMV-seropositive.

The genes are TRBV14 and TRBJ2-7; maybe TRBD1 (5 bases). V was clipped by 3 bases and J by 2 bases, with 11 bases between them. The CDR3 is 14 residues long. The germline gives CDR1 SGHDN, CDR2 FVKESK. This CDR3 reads CASSQLDKTYEQYF. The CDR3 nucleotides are TGTGCCAGCAGCCAGTTGGACAAAACCTACGAGCAGTACTTC.

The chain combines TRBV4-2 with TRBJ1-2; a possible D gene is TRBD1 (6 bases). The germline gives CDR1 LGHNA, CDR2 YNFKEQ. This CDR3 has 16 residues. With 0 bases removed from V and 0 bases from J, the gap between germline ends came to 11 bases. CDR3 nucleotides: TGTGCCAGCAGCCAAGATCCGGACAGACCTAACTATGGCTACACCTTC. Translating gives CASSQDPDRPNYGYTF.

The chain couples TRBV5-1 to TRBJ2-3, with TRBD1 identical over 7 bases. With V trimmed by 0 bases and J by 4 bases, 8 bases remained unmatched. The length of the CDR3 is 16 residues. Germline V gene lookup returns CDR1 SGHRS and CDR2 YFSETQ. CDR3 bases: TGCGCCAGCAGCTTGGGCCGGCCAGGGGGATCAGATACGCAGTATTTT. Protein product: CASSLGRPGGSDTQYF.